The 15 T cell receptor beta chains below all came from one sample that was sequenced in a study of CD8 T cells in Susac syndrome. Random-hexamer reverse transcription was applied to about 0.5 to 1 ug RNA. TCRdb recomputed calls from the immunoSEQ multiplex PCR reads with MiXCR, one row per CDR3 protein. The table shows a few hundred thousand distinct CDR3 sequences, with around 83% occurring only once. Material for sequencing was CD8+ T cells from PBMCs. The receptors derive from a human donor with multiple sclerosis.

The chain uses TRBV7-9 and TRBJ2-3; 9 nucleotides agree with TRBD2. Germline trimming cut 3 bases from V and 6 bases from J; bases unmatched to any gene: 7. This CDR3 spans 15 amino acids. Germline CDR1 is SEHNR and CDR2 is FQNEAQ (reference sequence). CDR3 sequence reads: CASSFQRGAHDTQYF. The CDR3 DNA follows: TGTGCCAGCAGCTTTCAGCGGGGGGCTCATGATACGCAGTATTTT.

CDR3 sequence reads: CSVGDSGRLDGYTF. CDR3 nucleotides: TGCAGCGTCGGGGACAGCGGAAGACTGGACGGCTACACCTTC. This chain uses TRBV29-1 with TRBJ1-2; 7 bases agree with TRBD1. CDR3 size: 14 residues. Germline CDR1 SQVTM, CDR2 ANQGSEA. V shed 6 bases, J shed 8 bases, and the junction held 15 bases outside the gene matches.

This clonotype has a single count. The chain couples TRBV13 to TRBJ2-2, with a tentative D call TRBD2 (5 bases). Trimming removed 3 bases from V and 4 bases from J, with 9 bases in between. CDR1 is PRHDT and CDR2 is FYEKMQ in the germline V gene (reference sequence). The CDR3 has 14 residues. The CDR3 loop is CASSFDSVTGELFF. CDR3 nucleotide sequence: TGTGCCAGCAGCTTTGATAGCGTCACCGGGGAGCTGTTTTTT.

DNA for the CDR3: TGTGCCAGTCGGCTAGCGGAGGGGACATGGGAGCAGTTCTTC. Translating it yields CASRLAEGTWEQFF. The J gene is TRBJ2-1, the V gene TRBV28, with a possible D match to TRBD2 (7 bases). With 9 bases removed from V and 10 bases from J, the gap between germline ends came to 22 bases. The CDR3 runs to 14 residues. Germline CDR1 and CDR2: MDHEN and SYDVKM.

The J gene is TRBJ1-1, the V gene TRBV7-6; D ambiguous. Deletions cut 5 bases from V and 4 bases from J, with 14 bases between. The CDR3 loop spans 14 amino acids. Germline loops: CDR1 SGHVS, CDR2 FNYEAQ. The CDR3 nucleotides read TGTGCCAGCAGCGATATGCAGGATCTCACTGAAGCTTTCTTT. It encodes CASSDMQDLTEAFF. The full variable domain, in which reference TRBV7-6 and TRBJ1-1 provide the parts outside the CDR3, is GAGVSQSPRYKVTKRGQDVALRCDPISGHVSLYWYRQALGQGPEFLTYFNYEAQQDKSGLPNDRFSAERPEGSISTLTIQRTEQRDSAMYRCASSDMQDLTEAFFGQGTRLTVV.

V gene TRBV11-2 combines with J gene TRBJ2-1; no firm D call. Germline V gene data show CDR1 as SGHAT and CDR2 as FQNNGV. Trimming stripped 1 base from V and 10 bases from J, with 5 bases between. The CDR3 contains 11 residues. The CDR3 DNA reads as TGTGCCAGCAGCTTAGGACAAGAGCAGTTCTTC. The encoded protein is CASSLGQEQFF. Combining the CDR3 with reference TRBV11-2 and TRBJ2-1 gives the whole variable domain EAGVAQSPRYKIIEKRQSVAFWCNPISGHATLYWYQQILGQGPKLLIQFQNNGVVDDSQLPKDRFSAERLKGVDSTLKIQPAKLEDSAVYLCASSLGQEQFFGPGTRLTVL.

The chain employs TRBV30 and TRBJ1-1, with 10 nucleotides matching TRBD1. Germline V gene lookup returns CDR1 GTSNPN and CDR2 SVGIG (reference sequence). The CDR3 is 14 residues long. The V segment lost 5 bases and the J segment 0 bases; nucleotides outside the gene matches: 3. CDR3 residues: CAWGTGVMNTEAFF. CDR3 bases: TGTGCCTGGGGGACAGGGGTCATGAACACTGAAGCTTTCTTT. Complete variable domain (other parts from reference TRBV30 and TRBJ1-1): SQTIHQWPATLVQPVGSPLSLECTVEGTSNPNLYWYRQAAGRGLQLLFYSVGIGQISSEVPQNLSASRPQDRQFILSSKKLLLSDSGFYLCAWGTGVMNTEAFFGQGTRLTVV.

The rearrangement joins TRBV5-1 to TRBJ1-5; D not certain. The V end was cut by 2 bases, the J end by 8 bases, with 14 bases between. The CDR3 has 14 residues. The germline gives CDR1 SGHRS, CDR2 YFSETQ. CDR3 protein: CASSFTGPTEPQHF. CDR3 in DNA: TGCGCCAGCAGCTTCACCGGGCCTACTGAGCCCCAGCATTTT.

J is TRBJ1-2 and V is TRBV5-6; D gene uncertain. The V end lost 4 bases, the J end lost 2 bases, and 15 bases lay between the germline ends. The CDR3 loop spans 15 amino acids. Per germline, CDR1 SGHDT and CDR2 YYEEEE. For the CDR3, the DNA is TGTGCCAGCAGCCTGGAAAAACGAGGGAACTATGGCTACACCTTC. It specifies CASSLEKRGNYGYTF.

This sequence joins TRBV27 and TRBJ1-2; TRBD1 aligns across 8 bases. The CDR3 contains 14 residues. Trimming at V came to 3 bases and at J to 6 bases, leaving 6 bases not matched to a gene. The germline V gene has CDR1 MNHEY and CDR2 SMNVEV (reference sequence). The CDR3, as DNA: TGTGCCAGCAGTTTCGCAGGACAGGGAGATGGCTACACCTTC. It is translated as CASSFAGQGDGYTF.

DNA for the CDR3: TGTGCCAGCAGCCGACCAGGGGGACTTTCAGATACGCAGTATTTT. Translated, it gives CASSRPGGLSDTQYF. The chain carries TRBV5-4 and TRBJ2-3; weak D call: TRBD1 (7 bases). V was pared by 4 bases and J by 4 bases, with 16 bases between. The CDR3 length is 15 residues. Germline V CDR1 and CDR2: SGHNT, YYREEE (reference sequence).

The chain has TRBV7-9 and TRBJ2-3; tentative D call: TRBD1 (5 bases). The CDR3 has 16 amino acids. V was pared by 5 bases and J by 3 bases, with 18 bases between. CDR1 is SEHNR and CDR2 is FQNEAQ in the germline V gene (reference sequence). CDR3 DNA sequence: TGTGCCAGCAGCCCCTACCAGGGAAGCAGTACAGATACGCAGTATTTT. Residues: CASSPYQGSSTDTQYF.

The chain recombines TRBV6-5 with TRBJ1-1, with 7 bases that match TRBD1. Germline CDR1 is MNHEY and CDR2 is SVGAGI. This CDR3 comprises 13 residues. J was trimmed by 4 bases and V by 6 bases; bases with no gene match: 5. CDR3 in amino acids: CASRVYRGTEAFF. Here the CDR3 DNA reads TGTGCCAGCAGAGTATACAGGGGCACTGAAGCTTTCTTT.

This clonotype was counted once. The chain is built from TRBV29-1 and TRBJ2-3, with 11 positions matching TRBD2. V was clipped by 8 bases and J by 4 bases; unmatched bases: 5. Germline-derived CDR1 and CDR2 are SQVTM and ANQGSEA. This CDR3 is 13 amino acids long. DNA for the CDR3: TGCAGCATGACTAGCGGGGTTTCAGATACGCAGTATTTT. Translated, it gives CSMTSGVSDTQYF.

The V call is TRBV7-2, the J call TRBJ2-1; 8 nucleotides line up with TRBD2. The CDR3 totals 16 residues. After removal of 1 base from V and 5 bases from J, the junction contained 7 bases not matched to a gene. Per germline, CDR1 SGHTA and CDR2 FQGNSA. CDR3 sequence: CASSLENTSGHNEQFF. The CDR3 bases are TGTGCCAGCAGCTTAGAGAACACTAGCGGACACAATGAGCAGTTCTTC. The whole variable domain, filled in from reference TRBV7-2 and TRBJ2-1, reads GAGVSQSPSNKVTEKGKDVELRCDPISGHTALYWYRQSLGQGLEFLIYFQGNSAPDKSGLPSDRFSAERTGGSVSTLTIQRTQQEDSAVYLCASSLENTSGHNEQFFGPGTRLTVL.